Following are 12 T cell receptor beta chains from one sample sequenced in a study of blood T cell repertoires in COVID-19. Profiled with immunoSEQ multiplex PCR; TCRdb holds only in-frame clones, not every one. Counted here are around 230,000 clones, roughly 89% occurring once; the ten biggest clones make up under 13%. The specimen sequenced was PBMCs or T cells enriched from blood (not recorded which). Receptors originate from a man younger than 30 with acute COVID-19.

This clone was counted once. The chain is built from TRBV13 and TRBJ2-3, with 8 bases matching TRBD2. V dropped 4 bases and J dropped 1; count of bases not matched to a gene: 4. Germline lookup yields CDR1 PRHDT and CDR2 FYEKMQ (reference sequence). The CDR3 extends over 15 amino acids. CDR3 region: CASSSPTSGTDTQYF. The CDR3 DNA reads as TGTGCCAGCAGCTCCCCGACTAGCGGCACAGATACGCAGTATTTT.

This clone was recorded once. This chain uses TRBV10-1 with TRBJ2-6; no clear D. V was clipped by 0 bases and J by 0 bases, with 15 bases between them. From germline, CDR1 is WNHNN and CDR2 SYGVQD (reference sequence). The CDR3 spans 19 residues. CDR3 nucleotides: TGCGCCAGCAGTGAGTCGCAATACCTACAGATCTCTGGGGCCAACGTCCTGACTTTC. Translating it yields CASSESQYLQISGANVLTF.

The V and J genes are TRBV18 and TRBJ1-1; 8 positions match TRBD1. The V segment lost 0 bases and the J segment 4 bases; nucleotides outside the gene matches: 4. Germline-derived CDR1 and CDR2 are KGHSH and LQKENI. This CDR3 region has 15 residues. CDR3 residues: CASSPPRTGTTEAFF. The CDR3 DNA reads TGTGCCAGCTCACCACCCCGGACAGGGACCACTGAAGCTTTCTTT.

This chain links TRBV2 with TRBJ1-2, with 7 bases identical to TRBD1. This CDR3 is 15 amino acids long. Losses at the gene ends were 4 bases for V and 2 bases for J; bases not matched to a gene: 7. Germline V lookup: CDR1 SNHLY, CDR2 FYNNEI. CDR3 nucleotide sequence: TGTGCCAGCAGTGCTCCGGGACAGCTAAACTATGGCTACACCTTC. This encodes CASSAPGQLNYGYTF.

The genes are TRBV28 and TRBJ2-1; 11 nucleotides agree with TRBD1. The ends lost 7 bases at V and 3 bases at J; junction bases unmatched: 8. The CDR3 runs to 16 residues. Germline V gene sequence: CDR1 MDHEN, CDR2 SYDVKM. CDR3 loop: CASILDGTGGYNEQFF. CDR3 nucleotide sequence: TGTGCCAGCATCCTTGACGGGACAGGGGGCTACAATGAGCAGTTCTTC.

There are a few counts of this clone. The chain joins TRBV19 to TRBJ2-5; D possibly corresponds to TRBD1 (7 bases). V was cut by 1 base and J by 3 bases, with 12 bases left in between. CDR3 length: 15 amino acids. Germline assignment: CDR1 LNHDA and CDR2 SQIVND (reference sequence). In nucleotides, the CDR3 is TGTGCCAGTAGTATAGGGAGGGGGACAGAAGAGACCCAGTACTTC. Protein product: CASSIGRGTEETQYF.

This clone appeared a few times. Here the CDR3 DNA reads TGTGCCAGTAACCGGGACAGGGTTTCACCCCTCCACTTT. This sequence encodes CASNRDRVSPLHF. The chain employs TRBV19 and TRBJ1-6; 9 bases are shared with TRBD1. The germline gives CDR1 LNHDA, CDR2 SQIVND (reference sequence). The CDR3 has 13 residues. V trimming: 7 bases; J trimming: 9 bases; junction bases outside the gene matches: 4.

The chain recombines TRBV9 with TRBJ2-2, with 10 bases lining up with TRBD2. The CDR3 runs 16 residues. The germline CDR1 and CDR2 sequences are SGDLS and YYNGEE. J gave up 5 bases and V 4 bases, and 8 bases lay outside the gene matches. CDR3 protein: CASSSPSGRRTGELFF. CDR3 sequence (DNA): TGTGCCAGCAGCTCTCCTAGCGGGAGACGTACCGGGGAGCTGTTTTTT.

This rearrangement joins TRBV12-3 or TRBV12-4 to TRBJ2-5, with D unclear. V was clipped by 7 bases and J by 5 bases, with 8 bases between them. This CDR3 is built from 11 residues. DNA for the CDR3: TGTGCCAGCAAGCTCTCCGAGACCCAGTACTTC. Translation gives CASKLSETQYF.

The chain employs TRBV2 and TRBJ2-2; the match to TRBD2 covers 9 bases. The CDR3 is made up of 15 amino acids. CDR1 and CDR2 (germline): SNHLY, FYNNEI. The junction had 2 bases not matched to a gene; V was cut back by 5 bases and J by 1 base. The CDR3, as DNA: TGTGCCAGCAGTAAGACTAGCGGGAACACCGGGGAGCTGTTTTTT. It specifies CASSKTSGNTGELFF.

The rearrangement links TRBV3-1 (or the pseudogene TRBV3-2) to TRBJ2-7, with TRBD2 identical over 13 bases. The V gene's germline CDR1 is LGHDT and CDR2 YNNKEL (reference sequence). With V trimmed by 3 bases and J by 5 bases, 4 bases remained unmatched. The CDR3 loop spans 15 amino acids. The CDR3 coding sequence is TGTGCCAGCAGCCATGACGGGACTAGCGGGAACGAGCAGTACTTC. Protein sequence: CASSHDGTSGNEQYF.

Judged by abundance, this clone is medium-sized (0.01 to 0.1%). The chain links TRBV6-2 or TRBV6-3 to TRBJ2-4; 8 bases agree with TRBD1. Looked up from germline, CDR1 is MNHEY and CDR2 is SVGEGT. V shed 4 bases, J shed 4 bases, and the junction held 0 bases outside the gene matches. This CDR3 is built from 13 residues. The CDR3 DNA reads as TGTGCCAGCAGTTGGACAGGGAAAAACATTCAGTACTTC. The encoded protein is CASSWTGKNIQYF.